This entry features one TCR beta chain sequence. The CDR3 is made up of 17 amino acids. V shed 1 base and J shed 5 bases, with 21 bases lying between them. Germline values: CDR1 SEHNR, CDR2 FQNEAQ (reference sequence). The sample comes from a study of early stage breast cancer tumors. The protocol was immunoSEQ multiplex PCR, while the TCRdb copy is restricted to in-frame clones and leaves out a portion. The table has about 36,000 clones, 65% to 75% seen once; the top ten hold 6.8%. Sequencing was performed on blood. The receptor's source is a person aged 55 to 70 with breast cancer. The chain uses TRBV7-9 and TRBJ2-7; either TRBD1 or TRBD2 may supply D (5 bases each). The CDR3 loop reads CASSLEKWGRPRNEQYF. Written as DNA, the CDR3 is TGTGCCAGCAGCTTAGAGAAGTGGGGGAGACCCCGAAACGAGCAGTACTTC.